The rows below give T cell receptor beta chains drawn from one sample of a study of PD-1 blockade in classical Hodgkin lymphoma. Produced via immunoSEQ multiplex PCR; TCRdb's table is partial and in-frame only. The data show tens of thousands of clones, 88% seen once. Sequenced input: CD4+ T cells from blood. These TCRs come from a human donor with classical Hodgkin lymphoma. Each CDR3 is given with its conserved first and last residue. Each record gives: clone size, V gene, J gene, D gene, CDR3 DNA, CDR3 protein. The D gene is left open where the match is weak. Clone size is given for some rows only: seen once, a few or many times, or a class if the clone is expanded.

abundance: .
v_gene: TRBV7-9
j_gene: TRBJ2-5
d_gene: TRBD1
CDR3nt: TGTGCCAGCAGCTCCTCGGGGACAGGGGTGAAAGAGACCCAGTACTTC
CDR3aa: CASSSSGTGVKETQYF

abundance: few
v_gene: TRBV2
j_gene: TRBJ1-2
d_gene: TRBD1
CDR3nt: TGTGCCAGCAGCGCCTTTATCACAGGGGGCAGAACTAACTATGGCTACACCTTC
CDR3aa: CASSAFITGGRTNYGYTF

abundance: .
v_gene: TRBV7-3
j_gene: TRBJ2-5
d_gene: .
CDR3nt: TGTGCCAGCAGCTTAAGGTTAGCGGTTCCCGGGAAACAGACCCAGTACTTC
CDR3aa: CASSLRLAVPGKQTQYF

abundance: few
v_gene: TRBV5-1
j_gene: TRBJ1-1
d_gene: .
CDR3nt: TGCGCCAGCAGCTTGTCCCCCACTGAAGCTTTCTTT
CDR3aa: CASSLSPTEAFF

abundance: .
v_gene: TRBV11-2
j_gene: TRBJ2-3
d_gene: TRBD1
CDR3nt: TGTGCCAGCAGCTTACAGGGGGCAGATACGCAGTATTTT
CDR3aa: CASSLQGADTQYF

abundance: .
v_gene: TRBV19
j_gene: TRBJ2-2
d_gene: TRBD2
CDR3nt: TGTGCCAGTAGTATCCCGGGACTAGCGGCGAACACCGGGGAGCTGTTTTTT
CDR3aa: CASSIPGLAANTGELFF

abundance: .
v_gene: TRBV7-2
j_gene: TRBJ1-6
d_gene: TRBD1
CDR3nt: TGTGCCAGCAGCTCAAAACAGGGGTCTTCACCCCTCCACTTT
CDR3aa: CASSSKQGSSPLHF

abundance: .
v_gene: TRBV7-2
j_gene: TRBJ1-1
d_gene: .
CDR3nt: TGTGCCAGCAGCTTCTCCCCCGCCACTGAAGCTTTCTTT
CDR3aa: CASSFSPATEAFF

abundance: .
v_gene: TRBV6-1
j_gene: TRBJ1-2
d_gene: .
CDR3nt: TGTGCCAGCAGTGAAGGGGCAGGACTTAACTATGGCTACACCTTC
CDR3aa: CASSEGAGLNYGYTF

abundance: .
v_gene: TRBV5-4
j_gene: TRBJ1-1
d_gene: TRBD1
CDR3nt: TGTGCCAGCAGCCTTCGGTACGGGACAGACCTGAACACTGAAGCTTTCTTT
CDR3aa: CASSLRYGTDLNTEAFF

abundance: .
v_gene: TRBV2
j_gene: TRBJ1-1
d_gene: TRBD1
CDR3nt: TGTGCCAGCAGGACAGGGGAATTCGCTGAAGCTTTCTTT
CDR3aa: CASRTGEFAEAFF

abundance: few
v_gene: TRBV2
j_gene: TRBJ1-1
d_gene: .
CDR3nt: TGTGCCAGCAGTTTTATAGAGGCCCAGAACACTGAAGCTTTCTTT
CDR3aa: CASSFIEAQNTEAFF

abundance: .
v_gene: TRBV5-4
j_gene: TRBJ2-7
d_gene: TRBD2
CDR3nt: TGTGCCAGCAGCTTGCTGGGACTAGCGGGAGCTGGCGAGCAGTACTTC
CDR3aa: CASSLLGLAGAGEQYF

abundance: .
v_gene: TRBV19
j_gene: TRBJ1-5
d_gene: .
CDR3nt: TGTGCCAGTAGTACAATGCTACAGGGCAATCAGCCCCAGCATTTT
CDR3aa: CASSTMLQGNQPQHF

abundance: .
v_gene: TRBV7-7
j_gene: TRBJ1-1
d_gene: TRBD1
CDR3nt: TGTGCCAGCAGCCGGACAGGGATGAACACTGAAGCTTTCTTT
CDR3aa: CASSRTGMNTEAFF

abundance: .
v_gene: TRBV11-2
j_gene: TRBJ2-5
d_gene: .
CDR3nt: TGTGCCAGCAGCTTCGCCACCCTACCTAAAGAGACCCAGTACTTC
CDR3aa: CASSFATLPKETQYF

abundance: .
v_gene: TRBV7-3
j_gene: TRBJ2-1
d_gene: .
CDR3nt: TGTGCCAGCAGCTTAACGTGGGGGTCCTACAATGAGCAGTTCTTC
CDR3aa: CASSLTWGSYNEQFF